This TCR beta chain derives from a study of post-analysis software for immune sequencing data (dated by TCRdb to the mid-2010s). Study-wide context: Recorded disease courses included relapsing-remitting, secondary progressive and progressive-relapsing multiple sclerosis, with some patients lacking subtype annotation. Patient repertoires were compared against roughly 12 previously published healthy control repertoires from donors aged about 6 to 27 years. A subset of samples was prepared in parallel using single-end sample barcoding, then pooled and co-amplified after Illumina adapter ligation. On the study overall, not on this receptor specifically: The multiple sclerosis patient group was slightly younger than the control group. Direct clustering with F measure revealed strong co-clustering of samples prepared in the same batch, which led to a batch-effect correction. Compared with controls, multiple sclerosis patients had significantly lower normalized Chao1 diversity, a finding suggesting substantial peripheral T-cell clonal expansion. Four or five TRBV segments, including TRBV5-6, TRBV5-1 and TRBV20-1, were significantly more frequent in patients than controls.

TCR beta repertoires were profiled from peripheral blood of 13 young patients with multiple sclerosis to demonstrate the VDJtools post-analysis software. The multiple sclerosis patients were children and adolescents ranging in age from 6 to 15 years. In regard to this clonotype: Its antigen remains unidentified. The input lacks base qualities; no much larger clone sits a single base away.

Library preparation was by PCR. The instrument was an Illumina HiSeq 2500. To reduce PCR and sequencing biases, unique molecular identifiers were built into the TCR beta cDNA libraries. Every 1 to 10 million input T cells yielded 500,000 or so cDNA molecules, meaning each molecule approximated one T cell. The patient libraries were prepared and sequenced with the same protocol used for the earlier healthy control dataset. Samples belonging to the same batch were prepared together, multiplexed and sequenced on a shared HiSeq lane. In the original analysis: MIGEC was used to process the raw barcoded reads, and molecular identifier groups with only a single read were discarded before consensus assembly and CDR3 extraction. Clonotype tables were post-analysed with VDJtools, and diversity was normalized by down-sampling all datasets to the smallest sample size. Repertoire overlap clustering matched CDR3 amino acid but not nucleotide sequences to correct batch-related cross-sample contamination. TCRdb reanalyzed the raw reads on its own, using fastp at Q25 for trimming and MiXCR for clone calling, and kept in-frame beta chains. Here each entry gathers all rows of one CDR3 protein and keeps the most common genes and DNA. TCRdb assigned the V and J calls; the authors' analysis was not used. Counted in this sample were hundreds of thousands of distinct CDR3 sequences; approximately 59% of them appeared once. About 10% of the sample lies in the top ten.

The CDR3 spans 15 residues, from the cysteine through the phenylalanine. Only the CDR3 region is kept as DNA, spanning 45 bases read in frame from base 1. V lost 5 bases and J lost 2 bases, and the count of bases not matched to a germline gene is 5. CDR1 and CDR2, per the germline V gene (reference sequence), are MNHEY and SMNVEV. The TCR was taken from a girl aged 2-9 years with multiple sclerosis. Recombination connected TRBV27 to TRBJ2-7; TRBD2 aligns with 11 central bases. Sequenced material: blood. The DNA sequence is as follows: TGTGCCAGCAGTCCCCGGGGACTAGCGGCCTACGAGCAGTACTTC. Its protein reads: CASSPRGLAAYEQYF.